The entry below gives a single TCR beta chain sequence along with its context. Measured with immunoSEQ multiplex PCR; TCRdb has only the in-frame clones, and not every one. The sample consists of roughly 140,000 clones, 85% to 95% of them appearing once. The germline V and J ends were trimmed by 6 bases and 5 bases, with 17 bases remaining between them. CDR1 and CDR2 from the germline V gene are MNHEY and SMNVEV (reference sequence). The CDR3 loop spans 14 amino acids. The record originates from a study of T cell responses to AZD1222 COVID-19 vaccine. This clonotype originated in an adult who had recovered from COVID-19. V usage is TRBV27 and J usage is TRBJ2-7; no clear D. This sample comprised peripheral blood, obtained after recovery from COVID-19. CDR3 in amino acids: CASRPLPVWDEQYF. CDR3 sequence (DNA): TGTGCCAGCAGACCCCTACCGGTTTGGGACGAGCAGTACTTC.